The 7 T cell receptor beta chains given below trace back to one sample, sequenced in a study of shared clonotypes between healthy human individuals. Naive CD8 cells lacked CD45RO, underwent positive selection for CCR7 and left out terminally differentiated effector memory CD45RA+ cells. Sequenced by immunoSEQ multiplex PCR; TCRdb stores in-frame clones only, minus some. The sample lists under 850,000 clones, approximately 92% occurring once. Sequencing used naive CD8+ T cells sorted from blood. The receptor source for this set is a man aged 25 to 40 in good health.

This clone has only a few counts. The chain couples TRBV10-2 to TRBJ2-3, with D perhaps matching TRBD1 or TRBD2 (6 bases each). In germline, CDR1 is WSHSY, CDR2 SAAADI. V lost 8 bases, J lost 7 bases, and 13 bases lay in between. The length of the CDR3 is 12 residues. CDR3 sequence (DNA): TGCGCCAGCGGGGGGACAAACCATACGCAGTATTTT. Amino acid sequence: CASGGTNHTQYF.

The chain employs TRBV30 and TRBJ2-5, with a weak D call TRBD2 (5 bases). Germline V CDR1 and CDR2: GTSNPN, SVGIG (reference sequence). This CDR3 is 14 amino acids long. Between the trimmed V and J ends, which lost 0 bases and 4 bases, there was a span of 12 bases. CDR3 nucleotide sequence: TGTGCCTGGAGTGTAGACTACCACAGAGAGACCCAGTACTTC. This sequence encodes CAWSVDYHRETQYF. The whole variable domain, remainder taken from reference TRBV30 and TRBJ2-5, is SQTIHQWPATLVQPVGSPLSLECTVEGTSNPNLYWYRQAAGRGLQLLFYSVGIGQISSEVPQNLSASRPQDRQFILSSKKLLLSDSGFYLCAWSVDYHRETQYFGPGTRLLVL.

The V and J genes are TRBV6-1 and TRBJ1-1, with unresolved D. Trimming took 1 base from V and 1 from J, leaving 10 bases between them. Germline V gene data show CDR1 as MNHNS and CDR2 as SASEGT. This CDR3 region has 15 residues. The chain's CDR3 is CASSEVGYENTEAFF. The DNA of the CDR3 is TGTGCCAGCAGTGAAGTTGGCTACGAGAACACTGAAGCTTTCTTT.

This CDR3 is CASSLTGGGYTEAFF. Here the CDR3 DNA reads TGTGCCAGCAGCTTGACAGGGGGCGGGTACACTGAAGCTTTCTTT. The chain joins TRBV5-4 to TRBJ1-1; 9 bases are shared with TRBD1. The germline V gene has CDR1 SGHNT and CDR2 YYREEE (reference sequence). CDR3 length: 15 residues. Germline trimming cut 1 base from V and 3 bases from J; bases unmatched to any gene: 4.

CDR3 DNA: TGTGCCAGCAGCTTAGTTCTTGGCGGGCTCTCCTACAATGAGCAGTTCTTC. It translates to CASSLVLGGLSYNEQFF. The V and J genes are TRBV7-2 and TRBJ2-1; D is perhaps TRBD2 (5 bases). Germline loops: CDR1 SGHTA, CDR2 FQGNSA. CDR3 length: 17 amino acids. Deletions cut 1 base from V and 0 bases from J, with 13 bases between.

V usage is TRBV7-9 and J usage is TRBJ2-7; 12 nucleotides align to TRBD1. The CDR3 sequence is 19 residues long. From germline, CDR1 is SEHNR and CDR2 FQNEAQ (reference sequence). V lost 1 base, J lost 4 bases, and 14 bases stayed unmatched. The CDR3 sequence: CASSLEPGTGGLLGYEQYF. CDR3 bases: TGTGCCAGCAGCTTAGAACCCGGGACAGGGGGCCTACTAGGATACGAGCAGTACTTC.

The chain joins TRBV11-2 to TRBJ2-7; possibly TRBD1 or TRBD2 for D (5 bases each). This CDR3 comprises 17 residues. V lost 2 bases, J lost 0 bases, and 17 bases lay in between. Germline V gene lookup returns CDR1 SGHAT and CDR2 FQNNGV. CDR3 sequence (DNA): TGTGCCAGCAGCTTACGAAATTGGGGACGTAGCTCCTACGAGCAGTACTTC. This gives the protein CASSLRNWGRSSYEQYF.